This entry describes one TCR beta chain. This sample is part of a study of blood T cell repertoires in COVID-19. Study details: PBMCs, B-cell-depleted T cells, or T cells were the source of the cDNA or gDNA that made up the material.

This CDR3 is built from 17 residues. CDR1 is MNHNS and CDR2 is SASEGT in the germline V gene. V shed 1 base, J shed 7 bases, and the junction held 9 bases outside the gene matches. Seattle patients were enrolled during active infection and followed longitudinally. As originally analysed: For nucleated cells, counts were estimated from reference gene primer amplification. TCRdb's copy holds only in-frame clones and misses some; the assay was immunoSEQ multiplex PCR. V and J calls and clone size are given by that table; D and trimming were obtained from the DNA. The sample gives 150,000 or so clones, about 83% of which show up once; 10% is in the top ten.

This receptor was identified in a woman in her 70s with COVID-19, enrolled during active disease. The chain combines TRBV6-1 with TRBJ1-4; TRBD1 agrees at 10 bases. Sequencing was performed on peripheral blood. CDR3 sequence reads: CASSEVHWTGGGEKLFF. In DNA form, the CDR3 reads TGTGCCAGCAGTGAAGTCCATTGGACAGGGGGTGGTGAAAAACTGTTTTTT.